The 11 T cell receptor beta chains given below trace back to one sample, sequenced in a study of blood T cell repertoires in COVID-19. Here immunoSEQ multiplex PCR was the method, and the copy in TCRdb shows in-frame clones only, minus some. The profile shows some 340,000 clones, roughly four fifths of them singletons. Source material: PBMCs or T cells enriched from blood (not recorded which). The receptors originated from a woman aged 45-59 years who had recovered from COVID-19.

The rearrangement uses TRBV6-6 and TRBJ1-4; 9 bases are shared with TRBD1. The CDR3 has 13 residues. Germline-derived CDR1 and CDR2 are MNHNY and SVGAGI (reference sequence). Losses at the gene ends were 10 bases for V and 8 bases for J; bases not matched to a gene: 8. CDR3 region: CANRGLKREKLFF. The DNA for the CDR3 is TGTGCCAACAGGGGGCTGAAGAGGGAAAAACTGTTTTTT.

A word on this clone: One end of the junction is discordant with germline, which a read error may explain. The chain employs TRBV11-2 and TRBJ2-3; TRBD2 matches at 8 bases. This CDR3 spans 15 amino acids. Per the germline V gene, CDR1 is SGHAT and CDR2 is FQNNGV. The CDR3, as DNA: TGTGCCAGCAGTTTAGCGGGAAGGGGCACAGATACGCAGTATTTT. This gives the protein CASSLAGRGTDTQYF.

This rearrangement joins TRBV6-5 to TRBJ2-7, with D maybe TRBD2 (5 bases). V lost 7 bases, J lost 0 bases, and 10 bases lay in between. Germline V CDR1 and CDR2: MNHEY, SVGAGI. This CDR3 region has 13 residues. The CDR3 region is CASNLGSSYEQYF. The CDR3 coding sequence is TGTGCCAGCAATCTGGGGAGCTCCTACGAGCAGTACTTC.

The chain links TRBV15 to TRBJ2-2, with TRBD2 as a possible D gene (6 bases). Germline V gene lookup returns CDR1 LNHNV and CDR2 YYDKDF (reference sequence). Trimming removed 8 bases at V and 4 bases at J, with 8 bases between. The CDR3 is 12 residues long. The chain's CDR3 is CATGTFTGELFF. DNA of the CDR3: TGTGCCACCGGGACTTTCACCGGGGAGCTGTTTTTT.

This sequence joins TRBV29-1 and TRBJ1-1; TRBD1 is a possible D gene (5 bases). Trimming left V 7 bases short and J 8 bases short, with 11 bases between. The CDR3 is 10 residues long. Germline CDR1 SQVTM, CDR2 ANQGSEA. The CDR3 DNA is TGCAGCGGACAGTTTGGAGAAGCTTTCTTT. This codes for CSGQFGEAFF.

The chain uses TRBV6-2 or TRBV6-3 and TRBJ2-2, with 10 bases identical to TRBD2. The CDR3 is made up of 16 amino acids. V was pared by 4 bases and J by 4 bases, with 6 bases of the junction left unmatched. Germline V lookup: CDR1 MNHEY, CDR2 SVGEGT. For the CDR3, the DNA is TGTGCCAGCAGTTTCACTAGCGGGGTGACCACCGGGGAGCTGTTTTTT. Translating it yields CASSFTSGVTTGELFF.

V gene TRBV4-1 combines with J gene TRBJ2-7; TRBD1 agrees at 9 bases. The CDR3 has 15 amino acids. From germline, CDR1 is MGHRA and CDR2 YSYEKL. Trimming took 1 base from V and 0 from J; bases not matched to a gene: 1. CDR3 bases: TGCGCCAGCAGCCAAGGGACAGGGGACTCCTACGAGCAGTACTTC. Its protein product is CASSQGTGDSYEQYF.

V and J are TRBV4-2 and TRBJ1-2, with TRBD1 identical over 7 bases. CDR1 and CDR2 from the germline V gene are LGHNA and YNFKEQ. After removal of 4 bases from V and 7 bases from J, the junction contained 9 bases not matched to a gene. The CDR3 consists of 14 residues. CDR3 sequence reads: CASSLQGGRSGYTF. The CDR3 nucleotides read TGTGCCAGCAGCCTTCAGGGGGGACGGAGTGGCTACACCTTC.

The gene calls are TRBV11-2 and TRBJ2-1, with 12 bases identical to TRBD1. After removal of 7 bases from V and 10 bases from J, the junction contained 8 bases not matched to a gene. The CDR3 has 14 amino acids. CDR1 and CDR2 from the germline V gene are SGHAT and FQNNGV. The CDR3 protein is CASTRDRGPGEQFF. CDR3 bases: TGTGCCAGCACCCGGGACAGGGGGCCCGGGGAGCAGTTCTTC.

The rearrangement links TRBV30 to TRBJ1-6; no definite D call. CDR3 length: 14 amino acids. Trimming left V 3 bases short and J 2 bases short, with 8 bases between. CDR1 and CDR2 from the germline V gene are GTSNPN and SVGIG (reference sequence). The CDR3 reads CAWRTRPYNSPLHF. The CDR3 bases are TGTGCCTGGAGGACCAGGCCCTATAATTCACCCCTCCACTTT.

The DNA of the CDR3 is TGCGCCAGCAGCTTGGAACTACGACAGGGTTTAGCTGGAAACACCATATATTTT. Protein: CASSLELRQGLAGNTIYF. This chain connects TRBV5-1 to TRBJ1-3; the match to TRBD1 covers 7 bases. The J segment lost 2 bases and the V segment lost 0 bases, leaving 11 bases of the junction unmatched. Per germline, CDR1 SGHRS and CDR2 YFSETQ. The CDR3 has 18 residues.